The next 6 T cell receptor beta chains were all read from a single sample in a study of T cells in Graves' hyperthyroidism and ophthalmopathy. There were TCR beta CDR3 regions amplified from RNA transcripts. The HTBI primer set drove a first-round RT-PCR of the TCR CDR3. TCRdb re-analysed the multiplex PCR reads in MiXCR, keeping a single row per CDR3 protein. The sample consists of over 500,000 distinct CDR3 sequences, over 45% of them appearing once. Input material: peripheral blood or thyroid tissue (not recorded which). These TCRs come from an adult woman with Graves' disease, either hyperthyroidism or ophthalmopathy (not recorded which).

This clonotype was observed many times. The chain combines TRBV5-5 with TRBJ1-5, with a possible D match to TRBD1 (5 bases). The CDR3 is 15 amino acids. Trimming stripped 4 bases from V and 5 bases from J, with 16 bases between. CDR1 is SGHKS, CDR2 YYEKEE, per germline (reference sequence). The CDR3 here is CASSPTVGRDQPQHF. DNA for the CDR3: TGTGCCAGCAGCCCGACAGTAGGACGGGATCAGCCCCAGCATTTT.

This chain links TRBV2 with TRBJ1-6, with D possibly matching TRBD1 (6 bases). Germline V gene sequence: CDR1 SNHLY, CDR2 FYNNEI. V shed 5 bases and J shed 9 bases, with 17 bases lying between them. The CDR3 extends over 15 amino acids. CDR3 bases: TGTGCCAGCAGTCTTGGGGGGGCGAATAGTTCACCCCTCCACTTT. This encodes CASSLGGANSSPLHF.

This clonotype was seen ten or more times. This CDR3 is CASSQVAGSSEQYF. The CDR3 DNA follows: TGTGCCAGCAGCCAAGTAGCGGGATCCTCGGAGCAGTACTTC. The V gene is TRBV4-2, the J gene TRBJ2-7; 8 nucleotides agree with TRBD2. CDR3 length equals 14 residues. V lost 1 base to trimming and J lost 7 bases; unmatched junction nucleotides: 6. The germline CDR1 and CDR2 sequences are LGHNA and YNFKEQ.

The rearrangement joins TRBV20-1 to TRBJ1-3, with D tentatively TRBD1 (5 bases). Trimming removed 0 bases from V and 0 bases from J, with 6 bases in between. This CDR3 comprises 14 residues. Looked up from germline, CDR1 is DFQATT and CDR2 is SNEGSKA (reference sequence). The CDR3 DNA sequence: TGCAGTGCTAGAGAACAGGTCTCTGGAAACACCATATATTTT. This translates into CSAREQVSGNTIYF.

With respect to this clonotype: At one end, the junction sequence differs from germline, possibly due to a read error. As DNA, the CDR3 is TGTGCCCGCAGTGTGGAACAAATGGAGACCCAGTACTTC. Protein: CARSVEQMETQYF. The chain carries TRBV2 and TRBJ2-5; no clear D gene. This CDR3 comprises 13 residues. Germline V gene sequence: CDR1 SNHLY, CDR2 FYNNEI. Drawing the rest from reference TRBV2 and TRBJ2-5, the complete variable domain is EPEVTQTPSHQVTQMGQEVILRCVPISNHLYFYWYRQILGQKVEFLVSFYNNEISEKSEIFDDQFSVERPDGSNFTLKIRSTKLEDSAMYFCARSVEQMETQYFGPGTRLLVL.

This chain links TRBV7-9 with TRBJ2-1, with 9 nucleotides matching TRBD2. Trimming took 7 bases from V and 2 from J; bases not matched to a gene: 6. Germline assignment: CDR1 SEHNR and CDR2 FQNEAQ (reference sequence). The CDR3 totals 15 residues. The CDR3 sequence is CASILVAGAYNEQFF. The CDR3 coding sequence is TGTGCCAGCATACTAGTAGCGGGGGCCTACAATGAGCAGTTCTTC.